A selection of T cell receptor beta chains follows, all from one sample in a study of shared clonotypes between healthy human individuals. Profiling relied on immunoSEQ multiplex PCR, and the TCRdb table lists in-frame clones only, not all of them. Among about 600,000 clones listed, over 95% were seen once. The sample comprised naive CD8+ T cells sorted from blood. Receptors were obtained from a young woman in good health. The CDR3 runs from the conserved cysteine through the conserved F or W. D genes are given only for firm matches. The size field is filled for only some rows; it gives once, few, many or a size class.

j_gene	abundance	v_gene	d_gene	CDR3aa	CDR3nt
TRBJ2-2	.	TRBV28	.	CASSLAAGELFF	TGTGCCAGCAGTTTAGCCGCCGGGGAGCTGTTTTTT
TRBJ2-7	.	TRBV11-2	.	CASSSHRYEQYF	TGTGCCAGCAGCTCACACAGGTACGAGCAGTACTTC
TRBJ2-2	.	TRBV6-1	.	CASSEPVVTGFSGELFF	TGTGCCAGCAGTGAACCGGTCGTCACAGGGTTTTCCGGGGAGCTGTTTTTT
TRBJ1-1	.	TRBV5-1	.	CASALRGGNTEAFF	TGCGCCAGCGCCTTACGGGGAGGGAACACTGAAGCTTTCTTT
TRBJ1-5	.	TRBV2	.	CASSEWVSGVEMGNQPQHF	TGTGCCAGCAGTGAATGGGTGAGTGGGGTCGAGATGGGCAATCAGCCCCAGCATTTT
TRBJ2-1	few	TRBV21-1	.	CASRNNEQFF	TGTGCCAGCAGAAACAATGAGCAGTTCTTC
TRBJ2-7	.	TRBV30	TRBD2	CAWTGLAGGYEQYF	TGTGCCTGGACTGGACTAGCGGGAGGCTACGAGCAGTACTTC
TRBJ2-7	.	TRBV11-2	.	CASSLEGSEQYF	TGTGCCAGCAGCTTAGAAGGAAGCGAGCAGTACTTC
TRBJ2-1	.	TRBV29-1	.	CSVEVVGSGYNEQFF	TGCAGCGTTGAAGTGGTCGGATCAGGGTACAATGAGCAGTTCTTC
TRBJ2-3	.	TRBV10-3	TRBD2	CAISEPGLADTQYF	TGTGCCATCAGTGAGCCCGGACTAGCGGATACGCAGTATTTT
TRBJ2-1	.	TRBV28	.	CASSLWTNSYNEQFF	TGTGCCAGCAGTTTATGGACTAACTCCTACAATGAGCAGTTCTTC
TRBJ2-5	once	TRBV28	.	CASSLRIWVGGRGTDLPQETQYF	TGTGCCAGCAGTTTAAGGATCTGGGTCGGGGGGCGCGGGACCGACTTGCCACAAGAGACCCAGTACTTC
TRBJ2-7	.	TRBV7-3	.	CASSLSSSHEQYF	TGTGCCAGCAGCTTAAGCAGTTCGCACGAGCAGTACTTC
TRBJ1-6	.	TRBV9	.	CASSVEAGNLSPLHF	TGTGCCAGCAGCGTAGAGGCAGGGAATCTTTCACCCCTCCACTTT
TRBJ1-2	.	TRBV19	.	CASSISAYGYTF	TGTGCCAGTAGTATCTCGGCCTATGGCTACACCTTC
TRBJ2-2	.	TRBV27	.	CATRPNTGELFF	TGTGCCACCAGGCCCAACACCGGGGAGCTGTTTTTT
TRBJ2-7	once	TRBV25-1	TRBD2	CASSSGLAGEQYF	TGTGCCAGCAGTTCGGGACTAGCGGGGGAGCAGTACTTC
TRBJ2-5	once	TRBV6-5	TRBD2	CASSGASGGRGEYF	TGTGCCAGCAGTGGCGCTAGCGGTGGCCGGGGGGAGTACTTC
TRBJ1-2	.	TRBV30	TRBD1	CAWSGEGGSSGYTF	TGTGCCTGGAGTGGAGAAGGGGGCTCGTCTGGCTACACCTTC
TRBJ2-7	once	TRBV2	.	CASIHRPANYEQYF	TGTGCCAGCATTCATCGTCCAGCGAACTACGAGCAGTACTTC
TRBJ1-5	.	TRBV14	.	CASSLGFEPQHF	TGTGCCAGCAGCCTGGGGTTTGAGCCCCAGCATTTT
TRBJ2-7	.	TRBV13	.	CASSSWTEYEQYF	TGTGCCAGCAGCTCCTGGACGGAGTACGAGCAGTACTTC
TRBJ2-5	.	TRBV15	TRBD2	CATSRVGGTSVNQETQYF	TGTGCCACCAGCAGAGTTGGGGGGACTAGCGTAAATCAAGAGACCCAGTACTTC
TRBJ2-3	.	TRBV28	TRBD2	CASSFGGRGIDTQYF	TGTGCCAGCAGCTTCGGCGGGAGGGGCATAGATACGCAGTATTTT
TRBJ2-7	.	TRBV28	TRBD2	CASSKREASYEQYF	TGTGCCAGCAGCAAGCGGGAGGCCTCCTACGAGCAGTACTTC
TRBJ1-4	.	TRBV21-1	.	CASLAGTQSPTNEKLFF	TGTGCCTCTTTAGCCGGGACTCAATCTCCAACTAATGAAAAACTGTTTTTT
TRBJ1-5	.	TRBV2	.	CASSDPDPGTGLSGNQPQHF	TGTGCCAGCAGTGACCCCGACCCCGGGACTGGACTGAGTGGCAATCAGCCCCAGCATTTT
TRBJ2-7	.	TRBV27	TRBD2	CASSFSAGSYEQYF	TGTGCCAGCAGTTTCTCAGCGGGGTCCTACGAGCAGTACTTC
TRBJ1-1	.	TRBV13	.	CASSPRTTRSEAFF	TGTGCCAGCAGCCCTAGGACAACTAGGTCTGAAGCTTTCTTT
TRBJ2-1	.	TRBV30	TRBD2	CAWSGLAGFYNEQFF	TGTGCCTGGTCAGGACTAGCGGGATTCTACAATGAGCAGTTCTTC
TRBJ2-3	.	TRBV7-2	.	CASSLVAAVQDTQYF	TGTGCCAGCAGCTTAGTAGCGGCGGTTCAGGATACGCAGTATTTT
TRBJ1-3	.	TRBV7-8	.	CASSSGRVDTIYF	TGTGCCAGCAGCTCCGGCAGGGTTGACACCATATATTTT
TRBJ2-5	.	TRBV6-6	.	CASSYRAEQETQYF	TGTGCCAGCAGTTACCGCGCAGAACAAGAGACCCAGTACTTC
TRBJ2-5	.	TRBV11-3	.	CASAMGSAETQYF	TGTGCCAGCGCTATGGGGTCCGCAGAGACCCAGTACTTC
TRBJ2-7	.	TRBV4-1	.	CASSQLMVGGAYEQYF	TGCGCCAGCAGCCAGTTGATGGTGGGAGGAGCTTACGAGCAGTACTTC
TRBJ2-3	.	TRBV11-1	.	CASSFDGDTQYF	TGTGCCAGCAGCTTTGACGGGGATACGCAGTATTTT
TRBJ2-5	.	TRBV28	.	CASSLSVGRAPRGSYEETQYF	TGTGCCAGCAGTTTATCCGTGGGCAGGGCGCCCCGAGGGTCCTATGAAGAGACCCAGTACTTC
TRBJ2-7	once	TRBV19	.	CASSIEGASSYEQYF	TGTGCCAGTAGTATAGAAGGCGCCAGCTCCTACGAGCAGTACTTC
TRBJ2-7	.	TRBV27	.	CASSFGSARSGQYF	TGTGCCAGCAGTTTTGGCAGTGCCCGAAGCGGGCAGTACTTC
TRBJ2-1	.	TRBV29-1	TRBD2	CSVEASGIHEQFF	TGCAGCGTTGAGGCTAGCGGGATCCATGAGCAGTTCTTC
TRBJ2-2	.	TRBV5-6	.	CASSLLVGGELFF	TGTGCCAGCAGCTTACTAGTTGGCGGGGAGCTGTTTTTT
TRBJ1-1	.	TRBV27	.	CASSFNENTEAFF	TGTGCCAGCAGTTTCAACGAGAACACTGAAGCTTTCTTT
TRBJ1-2	.	TRBV27	.	CASSLSQGIVYGYTF	TGTGCCAGCAGTTTATCCCAGGGGATAGTCTATGGCTACACCTTC
TRBJ1-6	.	TRBV28	.	CASSAYREDSPLHF	TGTGCCAGCAGTGCATACAGGGAGGATTCACCCCTCCACTTT
TRBJ2-1	.	TRBV10-1	TRBD2	CASSGLAGNEQFF	TGCGCCAGCAGTGGACTAGCAGGCAATGAGCAGTTCTTC
TRBJ2-7	.	TRBV27	TRBD1	CASSSRTGNYEQYF	TGTGCCAGCAGTTCCCGGACAGGAAACTACGAGCAGTACTTC
TRBJ2-7	.	TRBV10-1	TRBD2	CASSDPTSGAYEQYF	TGCGCCAGCAGTGACCCGACTAGCGGGGCCTACGAGCAGTACTTC
TRBJ1-5	.	TRBV15	TRBD1	CATSSGQGGQPQHF	TGTGCCACCAGCAGTGGACAGGGCGGACAGCCCCAGCATTTT
TRBJ2-2	.	TRBV7-9	TRBD1	CASSPRDRATGELFF	TGTGCCAGCAGCCCCCGGGACAGGGCCACCGGGGAGCTGTTTTTT
TRBJ2-1	.	TRBV6-1	TRBD2	CASSESWGGRAYNEQFF	TGTGCCAGCAGTGAATCATGGGGCGGGAGGGCCTACAATGAGCAGTTCTTC